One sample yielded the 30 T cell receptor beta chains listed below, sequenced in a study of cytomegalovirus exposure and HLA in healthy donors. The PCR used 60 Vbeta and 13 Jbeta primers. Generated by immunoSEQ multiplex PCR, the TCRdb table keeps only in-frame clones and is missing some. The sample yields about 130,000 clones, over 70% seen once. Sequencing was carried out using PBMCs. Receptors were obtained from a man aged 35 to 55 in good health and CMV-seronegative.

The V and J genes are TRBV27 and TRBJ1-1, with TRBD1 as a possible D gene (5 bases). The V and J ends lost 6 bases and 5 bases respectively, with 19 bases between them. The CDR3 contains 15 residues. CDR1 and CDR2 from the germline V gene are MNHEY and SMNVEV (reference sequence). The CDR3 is CASSLRAGLLTEAFF. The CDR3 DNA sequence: TGTGCCAGCAGCCTCAGGGCAGGGTTGCTTACTGAAGCTTTCTTT.

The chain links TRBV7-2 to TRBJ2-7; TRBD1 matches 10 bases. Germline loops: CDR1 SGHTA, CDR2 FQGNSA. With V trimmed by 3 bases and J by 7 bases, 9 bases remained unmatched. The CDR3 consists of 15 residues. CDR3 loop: CASSFQTGGAYEQYF. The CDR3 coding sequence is TGTGCCAGCAGCTTCCAGACAGGGGGCGCGTATGAGCAGTACTTC.

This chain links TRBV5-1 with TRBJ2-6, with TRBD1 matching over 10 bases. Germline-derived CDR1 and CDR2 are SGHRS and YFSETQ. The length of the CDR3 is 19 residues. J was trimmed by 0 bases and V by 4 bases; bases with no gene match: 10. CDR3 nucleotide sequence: TGCGCCAGCAGCCTGTCGACAGGGGGCGCATCCTCTGGGGCCAACGTCCTGACTTTC. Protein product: CASSLSTGGASSGANVLTF.

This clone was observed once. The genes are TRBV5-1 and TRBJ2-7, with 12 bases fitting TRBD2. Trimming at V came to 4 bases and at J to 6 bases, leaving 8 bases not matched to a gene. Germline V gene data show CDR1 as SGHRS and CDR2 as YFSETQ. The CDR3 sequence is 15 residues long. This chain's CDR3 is CASSLGLAGPSEQYF. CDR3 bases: TGCGCCAGCAGCCTGGGACTAGCGGGCCCTAGCGAGCAGTACTTC.

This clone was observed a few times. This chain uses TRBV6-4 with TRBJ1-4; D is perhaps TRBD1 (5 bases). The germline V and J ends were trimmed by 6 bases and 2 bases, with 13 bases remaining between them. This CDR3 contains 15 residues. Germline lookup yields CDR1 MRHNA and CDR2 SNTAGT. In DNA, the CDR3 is TGTGCCAGCAGGCGACATCGGGGGACTAATGAAAAACTGTTTTTT. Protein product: CASRRHRGTNEKLFF.

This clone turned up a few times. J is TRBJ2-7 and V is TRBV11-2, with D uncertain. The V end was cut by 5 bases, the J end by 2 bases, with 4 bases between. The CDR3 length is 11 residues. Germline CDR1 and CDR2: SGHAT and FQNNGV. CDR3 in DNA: TGTGCCAGCAGCCCCGCCTACGAGCAGTACTTC. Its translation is CASSPAYEQYF.

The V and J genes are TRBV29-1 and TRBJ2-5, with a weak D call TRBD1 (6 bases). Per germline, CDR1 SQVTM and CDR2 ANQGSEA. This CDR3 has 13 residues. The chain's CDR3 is CSSQGLVQETQYF. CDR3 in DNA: TGCAGTAGTCAGGGGTTGGTCCAAGAGACCCAGTACTTC.

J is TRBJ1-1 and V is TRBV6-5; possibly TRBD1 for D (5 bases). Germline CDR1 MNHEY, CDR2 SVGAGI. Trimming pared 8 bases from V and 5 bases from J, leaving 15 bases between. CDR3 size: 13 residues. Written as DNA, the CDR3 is TGTGCCAGCCGAGTACTGACAGATACTGAAGCTTTCTTT. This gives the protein CASRVLTDTEAFF.

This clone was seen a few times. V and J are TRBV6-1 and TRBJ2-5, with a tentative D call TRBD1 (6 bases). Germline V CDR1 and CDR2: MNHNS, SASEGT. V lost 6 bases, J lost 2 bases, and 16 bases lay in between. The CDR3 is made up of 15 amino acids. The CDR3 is CASSLQGQGQETQYF. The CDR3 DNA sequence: TGTGCCAGCAGCCTACAGGGTCAGGGACAAGAGACCCAGTACTTC.

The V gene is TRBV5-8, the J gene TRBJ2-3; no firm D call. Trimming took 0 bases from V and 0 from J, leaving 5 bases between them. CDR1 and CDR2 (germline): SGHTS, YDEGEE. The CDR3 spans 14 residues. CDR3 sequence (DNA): TGTGCCAGCAGCTTGGGTTATAGCACAGATACGCAGTATTTT. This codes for CASSLGYSTDTQYF.

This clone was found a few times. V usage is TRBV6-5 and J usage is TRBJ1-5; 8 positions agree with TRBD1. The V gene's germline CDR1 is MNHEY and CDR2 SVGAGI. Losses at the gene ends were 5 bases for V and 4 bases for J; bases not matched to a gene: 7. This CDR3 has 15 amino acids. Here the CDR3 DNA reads TGTGCCAGCAGTGTGGGGACAGGTCGGAATCAGCCCCAGCATTTT. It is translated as CASSVGTGRNQPQHF.

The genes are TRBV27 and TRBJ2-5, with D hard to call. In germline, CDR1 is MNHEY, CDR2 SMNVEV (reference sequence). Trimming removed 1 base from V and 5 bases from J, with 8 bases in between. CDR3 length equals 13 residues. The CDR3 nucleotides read TGTGCCAGCAGTTTATTTCCCGGGGAGACCCAGTACTTC. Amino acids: CASSLFPGETQYF.

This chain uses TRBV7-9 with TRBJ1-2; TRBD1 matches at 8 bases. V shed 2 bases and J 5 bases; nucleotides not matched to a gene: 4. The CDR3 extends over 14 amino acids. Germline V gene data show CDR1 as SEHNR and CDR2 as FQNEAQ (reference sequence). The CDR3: CASSLQGARYGYTF. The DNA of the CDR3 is TGTGCCAGCAGCTTACAGGGGGCGCGGTATGGCTACACCTTC.

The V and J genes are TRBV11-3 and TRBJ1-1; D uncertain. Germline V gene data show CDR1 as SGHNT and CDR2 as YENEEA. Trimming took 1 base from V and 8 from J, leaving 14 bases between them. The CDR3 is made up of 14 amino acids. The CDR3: CASSLVGTSGEAFF. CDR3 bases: TGTGCCAGCAGCTTAGTAGGAACATCCGGGGAAGCTTTCTTT. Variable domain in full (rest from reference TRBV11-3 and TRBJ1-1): EAGVVQSPRYKIIEKKQPVAFWCNPISGHNTLYWYLQNLGQGPELLIRYENEEAVDDSQLPKDRFSAERLKGVDSTLKIQPAELGDSAVYLCASSLVGTSGEAFFGQGTRLTVV.

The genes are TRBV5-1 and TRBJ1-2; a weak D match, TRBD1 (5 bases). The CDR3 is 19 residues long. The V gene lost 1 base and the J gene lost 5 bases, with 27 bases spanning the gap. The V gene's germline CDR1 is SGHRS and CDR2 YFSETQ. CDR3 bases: TGCGCCAGCAGCTTGATGCCCGGCGGCAGGGTAAGGGGAGGATATGGCTACACCTTC. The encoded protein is CASSLMPGGRVRGGYGYTF. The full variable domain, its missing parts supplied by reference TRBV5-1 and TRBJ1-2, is KAGVTQTPRYLIKTRGQQVTLSCSPISGHRSVSWYQQTPGQGLQFLFEYFSETQRNKGNFPGRFSGRQFSNSRSEMNVSTLELGDSALYLCASSLMPGGRVRGGYGYTFGSGTRLTVV.

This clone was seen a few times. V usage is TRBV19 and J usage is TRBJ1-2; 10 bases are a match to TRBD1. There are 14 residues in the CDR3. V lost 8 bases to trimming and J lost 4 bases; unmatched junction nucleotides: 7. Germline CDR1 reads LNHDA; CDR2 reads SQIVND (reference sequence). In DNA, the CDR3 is TGTGCCAGTCGGTATGGGACAGGGGCCTATGGCTACACCTTC. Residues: CASRYGTGAYGYTF.

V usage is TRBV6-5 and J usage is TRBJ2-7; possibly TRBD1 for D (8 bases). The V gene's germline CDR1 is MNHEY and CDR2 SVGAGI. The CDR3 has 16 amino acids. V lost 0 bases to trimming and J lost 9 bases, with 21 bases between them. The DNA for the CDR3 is TGTGCCAGCAGTTACTCTGACAGGGGAGGGGCCTCTGTGCAGTACTTC. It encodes CASSYSDRGGASVQYF.

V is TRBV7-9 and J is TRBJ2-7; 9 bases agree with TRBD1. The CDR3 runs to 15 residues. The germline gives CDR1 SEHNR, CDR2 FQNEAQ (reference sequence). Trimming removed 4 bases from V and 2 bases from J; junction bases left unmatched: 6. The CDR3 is CASSYRDREPYEQYF. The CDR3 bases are TGTGCCAGCAGCTACCGGGACAGGGAGCCCTACGAGCAGTACTTC. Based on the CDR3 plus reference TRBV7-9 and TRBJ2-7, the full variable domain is DTGVSQNPRHKITKRGQNVTFRCDPISEHNRLYWYRQTLGQGPEFLTYFQNEAQLEKSRLLSDRFSAERPKGSFSTLEIQRTEQGDSAMYLCASSYRDREPYEQYFGPGTRLTVT.

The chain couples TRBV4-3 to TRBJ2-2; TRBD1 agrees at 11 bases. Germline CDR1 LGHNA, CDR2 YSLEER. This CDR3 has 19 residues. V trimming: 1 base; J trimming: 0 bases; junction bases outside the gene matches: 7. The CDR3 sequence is CASSQVVRTGGANTGELFF. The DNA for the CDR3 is TGCGCCAGCAGCCAAGTAGTCAGGACAGGGGGCGCGAACACCGGGGAGCTGTTTTTT.

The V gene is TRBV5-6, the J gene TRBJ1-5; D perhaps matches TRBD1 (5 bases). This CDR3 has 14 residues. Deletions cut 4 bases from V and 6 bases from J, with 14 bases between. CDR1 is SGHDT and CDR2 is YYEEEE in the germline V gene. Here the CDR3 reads CASSLGHDGQPQHF. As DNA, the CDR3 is TGTGCCAGCAGCCTAGGACATGACGGTCAGCCCCAGCATTTT.

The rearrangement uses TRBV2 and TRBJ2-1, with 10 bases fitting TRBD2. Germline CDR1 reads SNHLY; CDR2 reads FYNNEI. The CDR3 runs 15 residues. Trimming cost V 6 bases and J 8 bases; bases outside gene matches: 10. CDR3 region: CASRLSGRAIYEQFF. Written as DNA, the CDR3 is TGTGCCAGCAGGCTCAGCGGGAGGGCCATCTATGAGCAGTTCTTC.

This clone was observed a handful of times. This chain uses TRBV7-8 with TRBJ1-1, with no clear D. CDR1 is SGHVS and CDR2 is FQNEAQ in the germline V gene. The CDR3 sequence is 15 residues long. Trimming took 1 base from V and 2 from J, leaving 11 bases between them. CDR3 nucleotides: TGTGCCAGCAGCTTAGTACGTGCGGCCAACACTGAAGCTTTCTTT. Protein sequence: CASSLVRAANTEAFF.

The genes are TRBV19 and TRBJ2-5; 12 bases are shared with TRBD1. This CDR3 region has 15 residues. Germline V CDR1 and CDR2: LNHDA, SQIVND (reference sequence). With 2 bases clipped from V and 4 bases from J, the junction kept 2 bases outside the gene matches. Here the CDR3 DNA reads TGTGCCAGTAGTATACTGGGACAGGGGGCAGAGACCCAGTACTTC. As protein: CASSILGQGAETQYF. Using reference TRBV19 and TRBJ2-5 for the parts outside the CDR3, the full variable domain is DGGITQSPKYLFRKEGQNVTLSCEQNLNHDAMYWYRQDPGQGLRLIYYSQIVNDFQKGDIAEGYSVSREKKESFPLTVTSAQKNPTAFYLCASSILGQGAETQYFGPGTRLLVL.

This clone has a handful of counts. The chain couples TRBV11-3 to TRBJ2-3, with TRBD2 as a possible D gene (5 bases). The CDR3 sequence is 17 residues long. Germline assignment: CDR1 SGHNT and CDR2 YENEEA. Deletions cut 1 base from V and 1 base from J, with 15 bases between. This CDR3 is CASSLVIGWGGTDTQYF. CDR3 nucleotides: TGTGCCAGCAGCTTAGTTATAGGGTGGGGAGGCACAGATACGCAGTATTTT.

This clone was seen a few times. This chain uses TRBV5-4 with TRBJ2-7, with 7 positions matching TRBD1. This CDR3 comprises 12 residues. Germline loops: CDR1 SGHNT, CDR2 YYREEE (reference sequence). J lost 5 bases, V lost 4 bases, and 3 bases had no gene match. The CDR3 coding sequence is TGTGCCAGCAGCCAAACAGGGGACGAGCAGTACTTC. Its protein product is CASSQTGDEQYF.

CDR3 in DNA: TGTGCCAGTAGTAACCCCACAGCGGCCAACCGCACAGATACGCAGTATTTT. Protein sequence: CASSNPTAANRTDTQYF. This chain links TRBV19 with TRBJ2-3, with D maybe TRBD2 (5 bases). The germline V and J ends were trimmed by 4 bases and 1 base, with 18 bases remaining between them. The germline V gene has CDR1 LNHDA and CDR2 SQIVND (reference sequence). There are 17 residues in the CDR3.

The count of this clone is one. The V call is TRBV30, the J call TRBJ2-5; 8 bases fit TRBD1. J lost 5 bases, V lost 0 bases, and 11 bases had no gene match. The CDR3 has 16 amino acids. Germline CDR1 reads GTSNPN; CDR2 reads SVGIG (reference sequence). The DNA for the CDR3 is TGTGCCTGGAGTGTAGTCTCAGGGGGCAGGGGGGAGACCCAGTACTTC. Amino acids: CAWSVVSGGRGETQYF.

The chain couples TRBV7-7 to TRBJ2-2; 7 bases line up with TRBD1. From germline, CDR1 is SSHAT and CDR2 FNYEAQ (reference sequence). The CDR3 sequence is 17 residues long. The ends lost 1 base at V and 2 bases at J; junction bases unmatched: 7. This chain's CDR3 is CASSLVRRQGNTGELFF. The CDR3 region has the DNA TGTGCCAGCAGCTTAGTTCGGCGACAGGGAAACACCGGGGAGCTGTTTTTT.

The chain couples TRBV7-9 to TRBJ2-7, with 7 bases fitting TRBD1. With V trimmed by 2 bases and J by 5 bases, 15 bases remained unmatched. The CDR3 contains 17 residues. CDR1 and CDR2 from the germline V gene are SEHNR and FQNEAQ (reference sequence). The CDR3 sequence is CASSLKLQGTGPDEQYF. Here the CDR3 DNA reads TGTGCCAGCAGCTTAAAATTACAGGGGACCGGTCCAGACGAGCAGTACTTC.

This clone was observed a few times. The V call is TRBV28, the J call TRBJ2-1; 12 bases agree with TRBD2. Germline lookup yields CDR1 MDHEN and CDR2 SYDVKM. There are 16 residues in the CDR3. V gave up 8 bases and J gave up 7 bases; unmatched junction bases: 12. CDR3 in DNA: TGTGCCAGCTCCACACTAGCGGGAGGTGTAGTTAATGAGCAGTTCTTC. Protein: CASSTLAGGVVNEQFF.